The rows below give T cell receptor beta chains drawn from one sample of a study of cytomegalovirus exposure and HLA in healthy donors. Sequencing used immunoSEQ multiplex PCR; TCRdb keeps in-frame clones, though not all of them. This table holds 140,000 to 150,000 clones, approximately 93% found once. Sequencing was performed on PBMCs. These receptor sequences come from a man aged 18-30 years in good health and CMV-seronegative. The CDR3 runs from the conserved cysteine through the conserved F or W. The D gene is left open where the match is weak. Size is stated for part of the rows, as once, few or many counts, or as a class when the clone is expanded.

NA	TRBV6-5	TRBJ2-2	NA	TGTGCCAGCAGCAAGGGGCCCGATTACCGGGAGCTGTTTTTT	CASSKGPDYRELFF
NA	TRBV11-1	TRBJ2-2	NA	TGTGCCAGCAGCCTTACAGAGATTCCAACCGGGGAGCTGTTTTTT	CASSLTEIPTGELFF
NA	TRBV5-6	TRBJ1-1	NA	TGTGCCAGCAGCTTCGCTAGGGAGATGAACACTGAAGCTTTCTTT	CASSFAREMNTEAFF
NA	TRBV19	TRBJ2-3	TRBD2	TGTGCCAGTAGTGCCGGACTAGCGTTGGATACGCAGTATTTT	CASSAGLALDTQYF
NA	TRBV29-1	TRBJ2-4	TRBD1	TGCAGCGCCGTACGGGACAGGTCAACCAAAAACATTCAGTACTTC	CSAVRDRSTKNIQYF
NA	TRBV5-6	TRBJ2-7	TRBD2	TGTGCCAGCAGCACCTTGGGGCCGACTAGCGGGGTGCCCTACGAGCAGTACTTC	CASSTLGPTSGVPYEQYF
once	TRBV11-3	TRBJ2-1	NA	TGTGCCAGCAGCTCCAAATACGGACTGGGTTCCTACAATGAGCAGTTCTTC	CASSSKYGLGSYNEQFF
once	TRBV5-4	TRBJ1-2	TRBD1	TGTGCCAGCAGTCAGGGACAGGAATATGGCTACACCTTC	CASSQGQEYGYTF
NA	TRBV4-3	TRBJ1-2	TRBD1	TGCGCCAGCAGCCAGAACAGGGGGCAGTACGATGGCTACACCTTC	CASSQNRGQYDGYTF
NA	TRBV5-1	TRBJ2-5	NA	TGCGCCAGCAGCCCGAGATCTAATGCCGTGGAGACCCAGTACTTC	CASSPRSNAVETQYF
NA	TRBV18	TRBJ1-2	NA	TGTGCCAGCTCACCACCGGAGGTGGGCTATGGCTACACCTTC	CASSPPEVGYGYTF
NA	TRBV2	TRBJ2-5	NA	TGTGCCAGCAGGCTCGGGGTTAGCAAAGAGACCCAGTACTTC	CASRLGVSKETQYF
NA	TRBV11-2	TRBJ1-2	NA	TGTGCCAGCAGCTCGACAGATCTATGGAACGATGGCTACACCTTC	CASSSTDLWNDGYTF
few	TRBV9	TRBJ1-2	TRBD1	TGTGCCAGCAGCGTAGCTACAGGGGGATATGGCTACACCTTC	CASSVATGGYGYTF
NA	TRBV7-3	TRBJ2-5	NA	TGTGCCAGCAGCCCGCACCCATCGGGGTCCCAGTACTTC	CASSPHPSGSQYF
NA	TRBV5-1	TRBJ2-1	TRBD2	TGCGCCAGCAGCTTGCTGCAAATTACCGGGACTAGCGGGAACAATGAGCAGTTCTTC	CASSLLQITGTSGNNEQFF
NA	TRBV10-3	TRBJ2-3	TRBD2	TGTGCCATCAGTTACGCGGGAGGGGGCACAGATACGCAGTATTTT	CAISYAGGGTDTQYF
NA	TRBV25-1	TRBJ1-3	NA	TGTGCCAGCAGTCCAGACAGGAACTCTGGAAACACCATATATTTT	CASSPDRNSGNTIYF
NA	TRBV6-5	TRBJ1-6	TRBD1	TGTGCCAGCTGTATCCAGGGGGGATCACCCCTCCACTTT	CASCIQGGSPLHF
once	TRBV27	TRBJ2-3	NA	TGTGCCAGCAGGCCATCGGTCGCAGATACGCAGTATTTT	CASRPSVADTQYF
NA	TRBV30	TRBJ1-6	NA	TGTGCCTGGAGTGACGGGTCCCCCCTCCACTTT	CAWSDGSPLHF
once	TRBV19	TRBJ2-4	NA	TGTGCCAGTAGTATAGTAGAAGCCAAAAACATTCAGTACTTC	CASSIVEAKNIQYF
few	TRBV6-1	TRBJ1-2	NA	TGTGCCAGCAGTGAATGGCACAGGGAATATGGCTACACCTTC	CASSEWHREYGYTF
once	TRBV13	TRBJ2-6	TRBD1	TGTGCCAGCAGCCGACCCCTCCCAGGGCAGGGGGCAGTGGGCTCTGGGGCCAACGTCCTGACTTTC	CASSRPLPGQGAVGSGANVLTF
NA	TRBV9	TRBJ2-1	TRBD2	TGTGCCAGCAGCGTAGCGGGAGGGAAGCGGAATGAGCAGTTCTTC	CASSVAGGKRNEQFF
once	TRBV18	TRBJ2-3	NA	TGTGCCAGCTCACCACGGGGGGACGATACGCAGTATTTT	CASSPRGDDTQYF
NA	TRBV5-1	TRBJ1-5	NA	TGCGCCAGCAGCTTGGACAGTAGGAATCAGCCCCAGCATTTT	CASSLDSRNQPQHF
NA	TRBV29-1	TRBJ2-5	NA	TGCAGCGCCGGGACACAGAGAGAGACCCAGTACTTC	CSAGTQRETQYF
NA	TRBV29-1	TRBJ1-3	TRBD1	TGCAGCGCTCTGACAGGGCCCGGAAACACCATATATTTT	CSALTGPGNTIYF
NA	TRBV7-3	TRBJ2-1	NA	TGTGCCAGCAGCTTACAGCCAGGGTGGGAGCAGTTCTTC	CASSLQPGWEQFF
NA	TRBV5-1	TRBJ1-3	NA	TGCGCCAGCAGCCCCGGAGGTTACGGAAACTCTGGAAACACCATATATTTT	CASSPGGYGNSGNTIYF
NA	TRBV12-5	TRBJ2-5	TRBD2	TGTGCTAGTGGCCGAGGGACTAGCGGGAGAGAGACCCAGTACTTC	CASGRGTSGRETQYF
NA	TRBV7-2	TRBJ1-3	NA	TGTGCCAGCAGCCAGGCTGGAAACACCATATATTTT	CASSQAGNTIYF
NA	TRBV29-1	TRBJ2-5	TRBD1	TGCAGCGTTGGTGCCGGGACAGCCCAAGAGACCCAGTACTTC	CSVGAGTAQETQYF